Listed below are T cell receptor beta chains from one sample, sequenced in a study of blood T cell repertoires in COVID-19. Repertoires were generated with immunoSEQ multiplex PCR, while TCRdb's copy carries only in-frame clones and drops some. Of 200,000 to 300,000 clones in the sample, around 85% were seen once. The material sequenced was peripheral blood. These receptors were taken from a woman aged 55-70 years with active or convalescent COVID-19. Both conserved end residues are part of each CDR3. Fields, in order: clone size, J gene, D gene, V gene, CDR3 protein, CDR3 DNA. D genes are given only for firm matches. Not all rows give a size; the values are once, few, many and, for expanded clones, a class.

>many|TRBJ2-5|NA|TRBV2
CASEMETQYF
TGTGCCAGCGAGATGGAGACCCAGTACTTC
>NA|TRBJ1-2|NA|TRBV19
CASSMAGGNYGYTF
TGTGCCAGTAGTATGGCGGGGGGAAACTATGGCTACACCTTC
>NA|TRBJ2-3|TRBD1|TRBV5-4
CASSRGQGASDTQYF
TGTGCCAGCAGCAGGGGACAGGGGGCTTCAGATACGCAGTATTTT
>few|TRBJ2-5|NA|TRBV7-6
CASSPFPRDSQETQYF
TGTGCCAGCAGCCCCTTCCCCCGGGACTCCCAAGAGACCCAGTACTTC
>NA|TRBJ2-2|NA|TRBV7-2
CASSLVAGAGFGELFF
TGTGCCAGCAGCTTAGTCGCGGGTGCTGGATTCGGGGAGCTGTTTTTT
>NA|TRBJ2-2|NA|TRBV19
CASSMNPSDTGELFF
TGTGCCAGTAGTATGAACCCCTCGGACACCGGGGAGCTGTTTTTT
>NA|TRBJ2-3|NA|TRBV10-3
CAISLGGEDTQYF
TGTGCCATCAGTCTGGGCGGGGAAGATACGCAGTATTTT
>NA|TRBJ1-4|NA|TRBV11-3
CASSLDPGENEKLFF
TGTGCCAGCAGCTTAGATCCAGGGGAGAATGAAAAACTGTTTTTT
>NA|TRBJ2-4|NA|TRBV7-8
CASSSGRAKNIQYF
TGTGCCAGCAGCTCCGGCAGGGCCAAAAACATTCAGTATTTC
>NA|TRBJ2-5|TRBD2|TRBV24-1
CATSAGLAEETQYF
TGTGCCACCAGTGCGGGACTAGCTGAAGAGACCCAGTACTTC
>NA|TRBJ2-2|TRBD1|TRBV18
CASSSGQGASTGELFF
TGTGCCAGCTCATCGGGGCAGGGGGCGAGCACCGGGGAGCTGTTTTTT
>NA|TRBJ1-6|TRBD1|TRBV6-5
CASSHRDRDNSPLHF
TGTGCCAGCAGTCACCGGGACAGGGATAATTCACCCCTCCACTTT
>NA|TRBJ1-5|TRBD1|TRBV6-5
CAGGQGRSPNQPQHF
TGTGCAGGTGGACAGGGCAGGTCCCCCAATCAGCCCCAGCATTTT
>NA|TRBJ2-2|NA|TRBV11-2
CASSSSRSTGELFF
TGTGCCAGCAGCTCCTCGCGAAGCACCGGGGAGCTGTTTTTT
>NA|TRBJ2-1|TRBD2|TRBV7-6
CASSLAEVAGSYEQFF
TGTGCCAGCAGCTTAGCGGAGGTAGCGGGAAGCTATGAGCAGTTCTTC
>NA|TRBJ2-3|TRBD2|TRBV5-1
CASSLDSGGLTDTQYF
TGCGCCAGCAGCTTGGACTCGGGAGGCCTCACAGATACGCAGTATTTT
>NA|TRBJ1-1|NA|TRBV19
CASSSDTNTEAFF
TGTGCCAGTAGTTCGGACACGAACACTGAAGCTTTCTTT
>NA|TRBJ2-1|NA|TRBV10-3
CAITGKTQGNEQFF
TGTGCCATCACGGGGAAGACACAGGGTAATGAGCAGTTCTTC
>once|TRBJ2-1|NA|TRBV6-5
CASSYSQNLNNEQFF
TGTGCCAGCAGTTACTCACAGAACTTAAACAATGAGCAGTTCTTC
>NA|TRBJ2-1|TRBD1|TRBV9
CASSARGLSYNEQFF
TGTGCCAGCAGCGCCAGGGGGCTGTCCTACAATGAGCAGTTCTTC
>NA|TRBJ2-1|NA|TRBV6-1
CASSDRGVGAYNEQFF
TGTGCCAGCAGTGACAGGGGTGTTGGGGCCTACAATGAGCAGTTCTTC
>NA|TRBJ1-4|TRBD1|TRBV7-9
CASSPGTGVGEKLFF
TGTGCCAGCAGCCCCGGGACAGGGGTCGGGGAAAAACTGTTTTTT
>NA|TRBJ1-1|NA|TRBV7-9
CASSLVVNTEAFF
TGTGCCAGCAGCTTAGTCGTGAACACTGAAGCTTTCTTT
>NA|TRBJ2-3|NA|TRBV15
CATSSPSATDTQYF
TGTGCCACCAGCTCCCCCAGTGCCACAGATACGCAGTATTTT
>NA|TRBJ1-5|TRBD1|TRBV7-8
CASSPTTGGGNQPQHF
TGTGCCAGCAGCCCAACAACAGGGGGCGGCAATCAGCCCCAGCATTTT
>NA|TRBJ2-1|TRBD2|TRBV6-1
CASSESLGGGANEQFF
TGTGCCAGCAGTGAAAGTCTCGGCGGGGGGGCGAATGAGCAGTTCTTC
>NA|TRBJ1-6|TRBD1|TRBV2
CASMRDSYNSPLHF
TGTGCCAGCATGCGGGACAGCTATAATTCACCCCTCCACTTT
>few|TRBJ2-1|NA|TRBV5-1
CASRGDWEQFF
TGCGCCAGCAGGGGGGACTGGGAGCAGTTCTTC
>NA|TRBJ2-1|NA|TRBV19
CASSPMPAFSNEQFF
TGTGCCAGTAGCCCTATGCCCGCGTTTAGCAATGAGCAGTTCTTC
>NA|TRBJ2-4|NA|TRBV19
CASTQGGGIQYF
TGTGCCAGTACCCAAGGGGGGGGCATTCAGTACTTC
>NA|TRBJ2-5|NA|TRBV10-3
CAIKNGEGETQYF
TGTGCCATCAAGAACGGAGAAGGCGAGACCCAGTACTTC
>NA|TRBJ2-3|TRBD2|TRBV6-5
CASRPGLSTDTQYF
TGTGCCAGCAGACCGGGACTAAGCACAGATACGCAGTATTTT
>NA|TRBJ1-2|TRBD1|TRBV19
CASSIGTGGYGYTF
TGTGCCAGTAGTATCGGGACAGGGGGTTATGGCTACACCTTC
>NA|TRBJ2-2|TRBD1|TRBV6-1
CASSEGTGGHGELFF
TGTGCCAGCAGTGAAGGGACAGGGGGGCACGGGGAGCTGTTTTTT
>NA|TRBJ1-1|NA|TRBV2
CASSEQANTEAFF
TGTGCCAGCAGTGAACAGGCGAACACTGAAGCTTTCTTT
>NA|TRBJ1-3|NA|TRBV28
CASSATGAGNTIYF
TGTGCCAGCAGCGCTACAGGAGCGGGAAACACCATATATTTT
>NA|TRBJ2-4|NA|TRBV7-9
CASSAPGLPNIQYF
TGTGCCAGCAGCGCACCGGGACTTCCAAACATTCAGTACTTC
>NA|TRBJ2-5|NA|TRBV6-5
CASRALRAEGETQYF
TGTGCCAGCAGGGCCTTGCGGGCAGAGGGAGAGACCCAGTACTTC
>NA|TRBJ1-2|NA|TRBV29-1
CSVDLLLKPANYGYTF
TGCAGCGTTGACCTCCTTTTGAAGCCGGCTAACTATGGCTACACCTTC
>NA|TRBJ2-1|NA|TRBV4-2
CASSQGTSSYNEQFF
TGTGCCAGCAGCCAAGGGACTTCGTCCTACAATGAGCAGTTCTTC
>NA|TRBJ2-2|TRBD1|TRBV15
CATSGQTGLNTGELFF
TGTGCCACCAGCGGCCAGACAGGGCTGAACACCGGGGAGCTGTTTTTT
>NA|TRBJ2-3|NA|TRBV18
CASSPVGTLLSTDTQYF
TGTGCCAGCTCACCTGTCGGGACACTCCTAAGCACAGATACGCAGTATTTT
>NA|TRBJ1-1|NA|TRBV20-1
CSASRRGPEAFF
TGCAGTGCTAGTCGAAGGGGTCCTGAAGCTTTCTTT
>NA|TRBJ1-6|NA|TRBV19
CASGGDSPLHF
TGTGCCAGTGGGGGGGATTCACCCCTCCACTTT
>NA|TRBJ2-1|TRBD2|TRBV4-2
CASSQTFSGGLYNEQFF
TGTGCCAGCAGCCAAACTTTTAGCGGGGGGCTATACAATGAGCAGTTCTTC
>NA|TRBJ2-1|NA|TRBV11-2
CASSLNWAGSYNEQFF
TGTGCCAGCAGTTTAAATTGGGCGGGGTCCTACAATGAGCAGTTCTTC
>NA|TRBJ1-1|NA|TRBV30
CAWSDGLNTEAFF
TGTGCCTGGAGCGACGGGTTGAACACTGAAGCTTTCTTT
>NA|TRBJ2-1|TRBD2|TRBV28
CASSGPSGGTYNEQFF
TGTGCCAGCAGTGGCCCTAGCGGGGGGACTTACAATGAGCAGTTCTTC
>once|TRBJ2-7|NA|TRBV7-6
CASSLPGSPEEYF
TGTGCCAGCAGCTTACCCGGGTCCCCCGAGGAGTACTTC
>NA|TRBJ2-2|TRBD2|TRBV9
CASSGLGVAGGTGELFF
TGTGCCAGCAGCGGCCTGGGGGTAGCGGGGGGCACCGGGGAGCTGTTTTTT
>NA|TRBJ2-3|NA|TRBV2
CASSEEGQGVAGLADTQYF
TGTGCCAGCAGTGAAGAGGGACAGGGCGTAGCGGGGTTGGCAGATACGCAGTATTTT
>NA|TRBJ1-2|NA|TRBV29-1
CSVDYVGGYTF
TGCAGCGTTGATTATGTGGGCGGCTACACCTTC
>NA|TRBJ2-6|NA|TRBV3-1/TRBV3-2
CASSLTGIGANVLTF
TGTGCCAGCAGCCTCACAGGGATCGGGGCCAACGTCCTGACTTTC